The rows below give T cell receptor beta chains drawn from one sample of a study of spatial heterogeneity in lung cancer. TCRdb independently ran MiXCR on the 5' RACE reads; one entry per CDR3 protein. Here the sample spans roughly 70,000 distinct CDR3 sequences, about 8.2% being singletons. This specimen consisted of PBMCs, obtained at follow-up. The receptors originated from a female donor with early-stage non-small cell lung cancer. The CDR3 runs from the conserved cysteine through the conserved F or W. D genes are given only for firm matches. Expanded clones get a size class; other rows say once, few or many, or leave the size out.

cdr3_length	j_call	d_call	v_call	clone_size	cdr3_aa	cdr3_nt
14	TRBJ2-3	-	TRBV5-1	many	CASSLVSETDTQYF	TGCGCCAGCAGCTTGGTAAGCGAGACAGATACGCAGTATTTT
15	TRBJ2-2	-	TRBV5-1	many	CASSLAPLATGELFF	TGCGCCAGCAGCTTGGCACCGTTAGCGACCGGGGAGCTGTTTTTT
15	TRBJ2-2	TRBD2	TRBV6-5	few	CASSTGTSLDGELFF	TGTGCCAGCAGCACCGGGACTAGCCTTGACGGGGAGCTGTTTTTT
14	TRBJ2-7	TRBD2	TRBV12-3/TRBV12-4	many	CASSHDGGGYEQYF	TGTGCCAGCAGTCATGACGGGGGGGGCTACGAGCAGTACTTC
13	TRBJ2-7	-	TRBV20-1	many	CSAPGPQRNEQYF	TGCAGTGCTCCGGGACCCCAAAGAAACGAGCAGTACTTC
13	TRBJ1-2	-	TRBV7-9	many	CASSLAATRGYTF	TGTGCCAGCAGCTTAGCCGCTACAAGAGGCTACACCTTC
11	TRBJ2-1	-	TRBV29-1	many	CSGHMPGEQFF	TGCAGCGGCCACATGCCCGGCGAGCAGTTCTTC
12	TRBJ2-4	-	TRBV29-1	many	CSVVVGGLVQYF	TGCAGCGTTGTGGTAGGGGGACTGGTTCAGTACTTC
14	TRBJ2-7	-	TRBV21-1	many	CASSKVGHLYEQYF	TGTGCCAGCAGCAAGGTTGGCCACCTATACGAGCAGTACTTC
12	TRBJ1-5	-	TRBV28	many	CASSLLGQPQHF	TGTGCCAGCAGTTTATTGGGGCAGCCCCAGCATTTT
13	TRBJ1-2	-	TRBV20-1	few	CSAPGNGRDGYTF	TGCAGTGCCCCTGGTAACGGACGGGATGGCTACACCTTC
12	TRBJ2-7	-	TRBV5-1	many	CASSVQGYEQYF	TGCGCCAGCAGCGTACAGGGATACGAGCAGTACTTC
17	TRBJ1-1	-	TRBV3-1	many	CASSQATGQTPATEAFF	TGTGCCAGCAGCCAAGCTACAGGACAGACCCCGGCCACTGAAGCTTTCTTT
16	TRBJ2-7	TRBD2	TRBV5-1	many	CASSPPLGTRVYEQYF	TGCGCCAGCAGCCCACCCCTCGGGACTAGGGTCTACGAGCAGTACTTC
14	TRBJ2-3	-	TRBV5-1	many	CASSIGDLTDTQYF	TGCGCCAGCAGCATAGGGGACCTCACAGATACGCAGTATTTT
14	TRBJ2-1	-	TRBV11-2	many	CASSDRRASNEQFF	TGTGCCAGCAGCGATAGGAGGGCCTCCAATGAGCAGTTCTTC
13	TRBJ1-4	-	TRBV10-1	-	CASSESPEEKLFF	TGCGCCAGCAGTGAGAGCCCTGAAGAAAAACTGTTTTTT
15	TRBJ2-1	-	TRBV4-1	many	CASSLQRTSGNEQFF	TGCGCCAGCAGCCTACAACGGACCAGTGGGAATGAGCAGTTCTTC
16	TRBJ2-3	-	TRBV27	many	CASSFIERFSTDTQYF	TGTGCCAGCAGTTTCATTGAGCGATTTAGCACAGATACGCAGTATTTT
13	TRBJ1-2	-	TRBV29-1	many	CSVPTSLTDGYTF	TGCAGCGTCCCCACCTCCTTGACAGATGGCTACACCTTC
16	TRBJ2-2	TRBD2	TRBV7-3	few	CASQGLAGSNTGELFF	TGTGCCTCCCAGGGACTAGCGGGCTCGAACACCGGGGAGCTGTTTTTT
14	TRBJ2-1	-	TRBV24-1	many	CATSSPLAPTHQFF	TGTGCCACCAGTTCCCCTCTAGCGCCCACCCACCAGTTCTTC